Given below is one T cell receptor (beta chain) in context. The antigen is undetermined. The record originates from a study of T cell repertoires in cytomegalovirus infection. Germline CDR1 is MNHNS and CDR2 is SASEGT. The germline V and J ends were trimmed by 6 bases and 6 bases, with 0 bases remaining between them. The CDR3 extends over 8 amino acids. TCRdb re-derived calls from the reads in MiXCR, one entry per CDR3 protein. The data contain roughly 860,000 distinct CDR3 sequences, roughly 33% of them singletons. This chain links TRBV6-1 with TRBJ2-7, with D unclear. The TCR sequence derives from a human donor in good health (CMV status not recorded). Some clones in this sample may be carry-over from other donors' samples. The specimen comprised cultured CD8+ T cells from PBMCs, sampled from culture after CMV antigen stimulation. DNA for the CDR3: TGTGCCAGCAGCGAGCAGTACTTC. This sequence encodes CASSEQYF.